These 30 T cell receptor beta chains came from one sample sequenced in a study of PD-1 blockade in classical Hodgkin lymphoma. Data came from immunoSEQ multiplex PCR; TCRdb stores just in-frame clones and leaves some out. The sample contains 110,000 or so clones, 80% to 90% of which appear only once. All trial patients relapsed after autologous stem cell transplantation. The sequences come from peripheral blood mononuclear cells (PBMCs), collected before the second cycle of nivolumab. The receptors were gathered from a human donor with classical Hodgkin lymphoma.

This rearrangement joins TRBV5-1 to TRBJ2-7, with a tentative D call TRBD1 (5 bases). The CDR3 extends over 14 amino acids. Trimming stripped 3 bases from V and 6 bases from J, with 16 bases between. CDR1 is SGHRS, CDR2 YFSETQ, per germline. CDR3 sequence: CASSSTNQGSEQYF. CDR3 coding DNA: TGCGCCAGCAGCTCAACGAACCAGGGTTCCGAGCAGTACTTC.

The chain recombines TRBV2 with TRBJ1-4; D is undetermined. CDR3 length equals 13 residues. Looked up from germline, CDR1 is SNHLY and CDR2 is FYNNEI. The V end was cut by 5 bases, the J end by 5 bases, with 9 bases between. The CDR3 nucleotides are TGTGCCAGCAGTCCTGGCCCGAATGAAAAACTGTTTTTT. It yields the protein CASSPGPNEKLFF.

V usage is TRBV18 and J usage is TRBJ1-5; D gene unclear. Germline V gene lookup returns CDR1 KGHSH and CDR2 LQKENI. Trimming shortened V by 2 bases and J by 5 bases, and 10 bases separated the two germline ends. This CDR3 region has 14 residues. CDR3 protein: CASSPGPLDQPQHF. The CDR3, as DNA: TGTGCCAGCTCACCAGGGCCGCTGGATCAGCCCCAGCATTTT.

The CDR3 DNA reads TGTGCCAGCAGCGTACTTCCCTATCAGGGGGAGCTGTTTTTT. Residues: CASSVLPYQGELFF. The V gene is TRBV9, the J gene TRBJ2-2; D unclear. There are 14 residues in the CDR3. V was trimmed by 1 base and J by 8 bases, leaving 12 bases between them. Germline values: CDR1 SGDLS, CDR2 YYNGEE. The whole variable domain, filled in from reference TRBV9 and TRBJ2-2, reads DSGVTQTPKHLITATGQRVTLRCSPRSGDLSVYWYQQSLDQGLQFLIQYYNGEERAKGNILERFSAQQFPDLHSELNLSSLELGDSALYFCASSVLPYQGELFFGEGSRLTVL.

About this clone: The same CDR3 also results from other DNA sequences found in this sample. The gene calls are TRBV20-1 and TRBJ1-1, with D uncertain. This CDR3 spans 11 amino acids. The V gene's germline CDR1 is DFQATT and CDR2 SNEGSKA (reference sequence). The V gene lost 1 base and the J gene lost 2 bases, with 2 bases spanning the gap. CDR3 loop: CSARVNTEAFF. Written as DNA, the CDR3 is TGCAGTGCTAGAGTTAACACTGAAGCTTTCTTT.

The chain is built from TRBV4-3 and TRBJ2-5, with 8 positions matching TRBD1. There are 16 residues in the CDR3. Germline V CDR1 and CDR2: LGHNA, YSLEER. V lost 0 bases, J lost 5 bases, and 8 bases stayed unmatched. This chain's CDR3 is CASSQDRQGAPETQYF. The CDR3 DNA follows: TGCGCCAGCAGCCAAGATCGGCAGGGGGCTCCGGAGACCCAGTACTTC.

This chain connects TRBV7-9 to TRBJ1-2, with a possible D match to TRBD1 (5 bases). V lost 0 bases and J 2 bases, leaving 7 bases between the germline ends. CDR1 and CDR2 from the germline V gene are SEHNR and FQNEAQ (reference sequence). The CDR3 covers 14 residues. DNA for the CDR3: TGTGCCAGCAGCTTAGCGGGACGGAACTATGGCTACACCTTC. This encodes CASSLAGRNYGYTF.

This chain joins TRBV6-4 and TRBJ2-1; possible D gene TRBD2, 6 bases. The CDR3 has 18 residues. Trimming took 1 base from V and 2 from J, leaving 18 bases between them. Per germline, CDR1 MRHNA and CDR2 SNTAGT. The CDR3 loop reads CASSDWGSRGSPYNEQFF. In nucleotides, the CDR3 is TGTGCCAGCAGTGACTGGGGGTCGCGGGGCTCACCCTACAATGAGCAGTTCTTC.

This clone was picked up one time. V gene TRBV13 combines with J gene TRBJ1-3; D is unclear. V lost 5 bases to trimming and J lost 4 bases, with 9 bases between them. From germline, CDR1 is PRHDT and CDR2 FYEKMQ (reference sequence). This CDR3 contains 13 residues. The CDR3 DNA sequence: TGTGCCAGCAGCCCTCCTGGGGGAAACACCATATATTTT. Translating it yields CASSPPGGNTIYF.

The chain has TRBV15 and TRBJ2-7; tentative D call: TRBD2 (6 bases). V was trimmed by 0 bases and J by 5 bases, leaving 14 bases between them. Germline V lookup: CDR1 LNHNV, CDR2 YYDKDF (reference sequence). The CDR3 covers 15 residues. The CDR3: CATSRDGSVPNEQYF. CDR3 coding DNA: TGTGCCACCAGCAGAGACGGGAGCGTCCCTAACGAGCAGTACTTC.

The chain combines TRBV18 with TRBJ1-5; possibly TRBD1 for D (5 bases). Deletions cut 1 base from V and 0 bases from J, with 16 bases between. Germline CDR1 is KGHSH and CDR2 is LQKENI. The CDR3 is 18 residues long. As DNA, the CDR3 is TGTGCCAGCTCACCACAGAGGGGAACCTTTTATAGCAATCAGCCCCAGCATTTT. Protein sequence: CASSPQRGTFYSNQPQHF.

This chain uses TRBV11-2 with TRBJ2-5, with D possibly being TRBD1 (6 bases). The CDR3 runs to 16 residues. V lost 4 bases and J 0 bases, leaving 15 bases between the germline ends. CDR1 and CDR2 from the germline V gene are SGHAT and FQNNGV. For the CDR3, the DNA is TGTGCCAGCAGCTCACTCTGGACAGAGTACCAAGAGACCCAGTACTTC. This translates into CASSSLWTEYQETQYF.

The rearrangement joins TRBV7-2 to TRBJ2-5, with D tentatively TRBD1 (6 bases). Per germline, CDR1 SGHTA and CDR2 FQGNSA. V shed 5 bases and J shed 5 bases, with 15 bases lying between them. This CDR3 spans 14 amino acids. The DNA of the CDR3 is TGTGCCAGCAGCCTCCACAGGGTGGTGGAGACCCAGTACTTC. Amino acids: CASSLHRVVETQYF.

CDR3 DNA: TGTGCCAGTAGTATAGGTGACTTAGATACGCAGTATTTT. Translated, it gives CASSIGDLDTQYF. This chain uses TRBV19 with TRBJ2-3, with D unresolved. V dropped 1 base and J dropped 5 bases, with 7 bases sitting between them. CDR3 size: 13 residues. Germline CDR1 LNHDA, CDR2 SQIVND (reference sequence).

This chain uses TRBV27 with TRBJ1-2; tentative D call: TRBD1 (6 bases). Germline-derived CDR1 and CDR2 are MNHEY and SMNVEV (reference sequence). V was pared by 5 bases and J by 5 bases, with 24 bases between. The CDR3 loop spans 17 amino acids. DNA for the CDR3: TGTGCCAGCAGTCCCTCACAGGGCACTTCCCAAGGATATGGCTACACCTTC. Translation: CASSPSQGTSQGYGYTF.

This chain joins TRBV28 and TRBJ1-1, with D maybe TRBD1 (6 bases). The ends were cut back, 1 base at V and 0 bases at J, with 12 bases in the middle. CDR3 size: 16 residues. In germline, CDR1 is MDHEN, CDR2 SYDVKM. CDR3 sequence (DNA): TGTGCCAGCAGTTTATCGGTGGGGGCCATGAACACTGAAGCTTTCTTT. Translation: CASSLSVGAMNTEAFF.

Only one count was recorded for this clone. Here the CDR3 DNA reads TGTGCCATCAGTGATGACGAGAAGGCTTACAATGAGCAGTTCTTC. Its protein product is CAISDDEKAYNEQFF. The rearrangement links TRBV10-3 to TRBJ2-1; no reliable D call. The V end was cut by 3 bases, the J end by 4 bases, with 13 bases between. Germline values: CDR1 ENHRY, CDR2 SYGVKD. The CDR3 length is 15 residues.

This clone showed up just a few times. This chain connects TRBV28 to TRBJ1-2; D gene ambiguous. The length of the CDR3 is 16 residues. Trimming pared 2 bases from V and 0 bases from J, leaving 13 bases between. Looked up from germline, CDR1 is MDHEN and CDR2 is SYDVKM. CDR3 nucleotide sequence: TGTGCCAGCAGTTTACCACCCGGTGCACCTAACTATGGCTACACCTTC. The encoded protein is CASSLPPGAPNYGYTF.

The J gene is TRBJ2-6, the V gene TRBV15; D might be TRBD2 (5 bases). CDR1 and CDR2 (germline): LNHNV, YYDKDF (reference sequence). The V end was cut by 1 base, the J end by 2 bases, with 6 bases between. This CDR3 contains 15 residues. The CDR3 DNA sequence: TGTGCCACCAGCAGAGGGGGAGCTGGGGCCAACGTCCTGACTTTC. It specifies CATSRGGAGANVLTF.

The V and J genes are TRBV7-2 and TRBJ1-1, with D tentatively TRBD1 (5 bases). This CDR3 has 13 amino acids. With 0 bases removed from V and 4 bases from J, the gap between germline ends came to 6 bases. Germline-derived CDR1 and CDR2 are SGHTA and FQGNSA. The CDR3 region is CASSLAGVTEAFF. The CDR3 DNA is TGTGCCAGCAGCTTAGCAGGGGTCACTGAAGCTTTCTTT.

The rearrangement uses TRBV25-1 and TRBJ2-3; D uncertain. This CDR3 spans 13 amino acids. Between the trimmed V and J ends, which lost 3 bases and 6 bases, there was a span of 10 bases. The germline V gene encodes CDR1 MGHDK and CDR2 SYGVNS. CDR3 in amino acids: CASSESPSDTQYF. The DNA of the CDR3 is TGTGCCAGCAGTGAGTCTCCGTCGGATACGCAGTATTTT.

In its sample, this clone was seen a few times. This chain joins TRBV5-1 and TRBJ2-3; no clear D gene. The V gene lost 2 bases and the J gene lost 6 bases, with 13 bases spanning the gap. The germline gives CDR1 SGHRS, CDR2 YFSETQ. The CDR3 has 14 residues. In nucleotides, the CDR3 is TGCGCCAGCAGCTTCCCCTCCAGACTGGATACGCAGTATTTT. Amino acid sequence: CASSFPSRLDTQYF. The full variable domain, its missing parts supplied by reference TRBV5-1 and TRBJ2-3, is KAGVTQTPRYLIKTRGQQVTLSCSPISGHRSVSWYQQTPGQGLQFLFEYFSETQRNKGNFPGRFSGRQFSNSRSEMNVSTLELGDSALYLCASSFPSRLDTQYFGPGTRLTVL.

The chain employs TRBV5-4 and TRBJ2-1; 9 bases fit TRBD2. The CDR3 extends over 15 amino acids. Germline assignment: CDR1 SGHNT and CDR2 YYREEE (reference sequence). Trimming removed 3 bases from V and 4 bases from J; junction bases left unmatched: 5. This CDR3 is CASSSGGLAYNEQFF. The CDR3 coding sequence is TGTGCCAGCAGCTCGGGCGGACTAGCGTACAATGAGCAGTTCTTC.

This chain connects TRBV19 to TRBJ1-5, with TRBD1 matching 10 bases. This CDR3 comprises 15 residues. V lost 1 base and J lost 4; bases outside the gene matches: 1. Germline V gene sequence: CDR1 LNHDA, CDR2 SQIVND (reference sequence). As DNA, the CDR3 is TGTGCCAGTAGTATAGGGGACAGGGGAAATCAGCCCCAGCATTTT. Translating it yields CASSIGDRGNQPQHF.

The V and J genes are TRBV19 and TRBJ2-6; D remains unclear. This CDR3 comprises 16 residues. Germline assignment: CDR1 LNHDA and CDR2 SQIVND (reference sequence). V was trimmed by 3 bases and J by 0 bases, leaving 9 bases between them. CDR3 loop: CASSISLVSGANVLTF. The DNA for the CDR3 is TGTGCCAGTAGTATTTCTTTGGTCTCTGGGGCCAACGTCCTGACTTTC.

This chain joins TRBV4-1 and TRBJ2-7; 8 bases are shared with TRBD1. J was trimmed by 6 bases and V by 2 bases; bases with no gene match: 9. The germline gives CDR1 MGHRA, CDR2 YSYEKL. The CDR3 is 15 amino acids. This CDR3 reads CASSQPTDREREQYF. CDR3 coding DNA: TGCGCCAGCAGCCAACCTACGGACAGGGAACGCGAGCAGTACTTC.

The chain recombines TRBV28 with TRBJ2-1, with D perhaps being TRBD1 or TRBD2 (5 bases each). In germline, CDR1 is MDHEN, CDR2 SYDVKM. The CDR3 loop spans 15 amino acids. The germline V and J ends were trimmed by 5 bases and 2 bases, with 13 bases remaining between them. In DNA, the CDR3 is TGTGCCAGCAGTCTGGGACGCAGGACCTACAATGAGCAGTTCTTC. Residues: CASSLGRRTYNEQFF.

V and J are TRBV7-6 and TRBJ1-5; D perhaps matches TRBD1 (6 bases). The CDR3 length is 13 residues. V dropped 8 bases and J dropped 3 bases, with 11 bases sitting between them. Per the germline V gene, CDR1 is SGHVS and CDR2 is FNYEAQ. The CDR3 reads CASGRGSNQPQHF. DNA of the CDR3: TGTGCCAGCGGCAGGGGATCCAATCAGCCCCAGCATTTT.

V gene TRBV28 combines with J gene TRBJ2-7, with a tentative D call TRBD1 (5 bases). Trimming shortened V by 1 base and J by 3 bases, and 10 bases separated the two germline ends. CDR3 length: 14 residues. Per germline, CDR1 MDHEN and CDR2 SYDVKM. CDR3 amino acids: CASSLSARVYEQYF. Here the CDR3 DNA reads TGTGCCAGCAGTTTATCGGCCAGGGTCTACGAGCAGTACTTC.

The chain uses TRBV6-5 and TRBJ2-5; D tentatively fits TRBD1 or TRBD2 (5 bases each). Trimming cost V 5 bases and J 5 bases, with 12 bases left between them. The CDR3 has 13 amino acids. CDR1 and CDR2 from the germline V gene are MNHEY and SVGAGI. This CDR3 reads CASSRGGTETQYF. The DNA for the CDR3 is TGTGCCAGCAGTCGTGGGGGAACCGAGACCCAGTACTTC.